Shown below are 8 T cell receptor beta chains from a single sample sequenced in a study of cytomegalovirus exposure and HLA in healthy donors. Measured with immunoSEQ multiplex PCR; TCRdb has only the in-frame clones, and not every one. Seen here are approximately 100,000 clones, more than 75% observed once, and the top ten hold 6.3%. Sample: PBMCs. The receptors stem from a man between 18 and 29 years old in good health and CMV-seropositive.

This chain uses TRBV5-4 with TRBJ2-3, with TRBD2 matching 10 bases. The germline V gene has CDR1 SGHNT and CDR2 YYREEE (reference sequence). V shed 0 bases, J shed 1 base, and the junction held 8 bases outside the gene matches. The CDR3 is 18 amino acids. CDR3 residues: CASSLDSWTSGGTDTQYF. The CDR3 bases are TGTGCCAGCAGCTTGGATTCATGGACTAGCGGAGGCACAGATACGCAGTATTTT.

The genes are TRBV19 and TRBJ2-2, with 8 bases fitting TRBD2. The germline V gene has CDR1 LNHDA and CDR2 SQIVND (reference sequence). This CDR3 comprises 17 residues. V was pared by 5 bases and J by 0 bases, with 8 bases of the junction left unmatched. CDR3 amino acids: CASSSHSGAANTGELFF. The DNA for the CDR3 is TGTGCCAGTAGTTCCCATAGCGGGGCCGCGAACACCGGGGAGCTGTTTTTT. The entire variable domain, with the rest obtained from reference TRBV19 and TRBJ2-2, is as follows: DGGITQSPKYLFRKEGQNVTLSCEQNLNHDAMYWYRQDPGQGLRLIYYSQIVNDFQKGDIAEGYSVSREKKESFPLTVTSAQKNPTAFYLCASSSHSGAANTGELFFGEGSRLTVL.

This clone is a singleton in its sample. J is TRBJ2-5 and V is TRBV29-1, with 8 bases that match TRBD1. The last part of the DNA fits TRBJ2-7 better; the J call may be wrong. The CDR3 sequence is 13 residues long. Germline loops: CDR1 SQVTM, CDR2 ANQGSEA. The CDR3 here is CSVGTGNSYEQYF. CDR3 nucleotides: TGCAGCGTCGGGACAGGAAACTCCTACGAGCAGTACTTC.

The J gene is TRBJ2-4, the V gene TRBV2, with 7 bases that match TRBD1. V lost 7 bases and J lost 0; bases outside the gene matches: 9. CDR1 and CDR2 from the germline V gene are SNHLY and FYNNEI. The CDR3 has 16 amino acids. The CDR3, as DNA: TGTGCCAGCATTAGAAGGGACAGTCTAGCCAAAAACATTCAGTACTTC. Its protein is CASIRRDSLAKNIQYF.

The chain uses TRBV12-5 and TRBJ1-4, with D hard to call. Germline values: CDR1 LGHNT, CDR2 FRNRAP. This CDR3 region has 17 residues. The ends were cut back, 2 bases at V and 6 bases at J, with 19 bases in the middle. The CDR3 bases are TGTGCTAGTGGTTTGTGGCTGCTTGGGCCAGAAGATGAAAAACTGTTTTTT. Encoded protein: CASGLWLLGPEDEKLFF.

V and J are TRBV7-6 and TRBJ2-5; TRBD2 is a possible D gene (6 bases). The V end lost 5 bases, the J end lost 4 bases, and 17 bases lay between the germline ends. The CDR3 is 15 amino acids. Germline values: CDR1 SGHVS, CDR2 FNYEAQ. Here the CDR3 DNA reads TGTGCCAGCAGCCCACTCTCGGGAGTTGTAGAGACCCAGTACTTC. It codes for CASSPLSGVVETQYF.

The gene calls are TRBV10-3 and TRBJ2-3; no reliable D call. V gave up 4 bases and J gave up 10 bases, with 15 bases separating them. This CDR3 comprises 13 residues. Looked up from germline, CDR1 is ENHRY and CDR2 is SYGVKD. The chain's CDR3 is CAISALGEDAQYF. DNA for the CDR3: TGTGCCATCAGTGCGTTAGGAGAAGACGCGCAGTATTTT.

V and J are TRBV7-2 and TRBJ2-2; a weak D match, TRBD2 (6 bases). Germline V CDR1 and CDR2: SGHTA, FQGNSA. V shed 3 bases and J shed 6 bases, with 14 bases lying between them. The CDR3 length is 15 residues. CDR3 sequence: CASSLAAGMAGELFF. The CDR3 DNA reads TGTGCCAGCAGCTTGGCGGCGGGGATGGCCGGGGAGCTGTTTTTT.